This TCR beta chain originates from a study of spatial heterogeneity in lung cancer. Time point given: blood at routine non-recurrence follow-up after resection. The sequenced material consisted of unsorted whole RNA from tumor, nontumor lung or frozen PBMC. Study-level points and caveats: At tumor resection, ubiquitous expanded TCRs were detected in blood more often than later.

Every TCR cDNA molecule bore its own unique molecular identifier. TCRdb reprocessed the 5' RACE reads with MiXCR, giving one entry per CDR3 protein. The table records roughly 14,000 distinct CDR3 sequences, 5% to 7.5% of them present only once. This clonotype was found a few times. Its matching antigen is unknown. CDR3 length equals 13 residues. Trimming took 1 base from V and 2 from J, leaving 3 bases between them. The germline CDR1 and CDR2 sequences are SGHDN and FVKESK. This chain links TRBV14 with TRBJ1-3, with no clear D. The material was PBMCs, obtained at follow-up. The clonotype was recovered from a male donor with early-stage non-small cell lung cancer. Here the CDR3 reads CASSQGPGNTIYF. The CDR3 DNA reads TGTGCCAGCAGCCAAGGTCCTGGAAACACCATATATTTT. Drawing the rest from reference TRBV14 and TRBJ1-3, the complete variable domain is EAGVTQFPSHSVIEKGQTVTLRCDPISGHDNLYWYRRVMGKEIKFLLHFVKESKQDESGMPNNRFLAERTGGTYSTLKVQPAELEDSGVYFCASSQGPGNTIYFGEGSWLTVV.